This TCR beta chain was profiled in a study of T cells in Graves' hyperthyroidism and ophthalmopathy. Diagnosing involved the use of clinical symptoms, serum thyroxine and TRAb, thyroid ultrasound and orbital computed tomography. Points from the study as a whole: Using 13 V-J features, a model discriminated ophthalmopathy from stable hyperthyroidism. For ophthalmopathy, model prediction preceded onset by a median roughly 6.2 months.

There are many counts of this clonotype. The antigen is undetermined. Amplified TCR beta CDR3 regions derived from RNA transcripts. In the first-round RT-PCR of the TCR CDR3, the HTBI primer set was used. TCRdb re-called the multiplex PCR reads through MiXCR, storing one row per CDR3 protein. Counted here are almost 50,000 distinct CDR3 sequences, roughly 51% occurring once; the ten biggest clones make up under 35%. Input material: peripheral blood or thyroid tissue (not recorded which). The TCR comes from a man aged 18 to 29 with Graves' hyperthyroidism.

The CDR3 sequence: CASTPTGVQPQHF. In nucleotides, the CDR3 is TGTGCCAGCACCCCGACAGGCGTTCAGCCCCAGCATTTT. The chain couples TRBV28 to TRBJ1-5, with D perhaps TRBD1 (6 bases). This CDR3 spans 13 amino acids. V lost 7 bases and J lost 6, with 13 bases in between. Germline lookup yields CDR1 MDHEN and CDR2 SYDVKM.